The clone carrying this T cell receptor beta chain appeared a few times. Its matching antigen is unknown. Populations obtained by sorting all exceeded 98% purity. V shed 1 base and J shed 4 bases, with 11 bases lying between them. Germline CDR1 and CDR2: KGHSH and LQKENI. This CDR3 region has 15 residues. This entry belongs to a study of beta chain features in type 1 diabetes. Regarding the study as a whole: Patients with Type 1 diabetes showed moderately but significantly shorter TCRB CDR3s in all four CD4+ subsets. Highly expressing activated T cells could be over-counted with a cDNA template. Relative to healthy donors, patients appeared to have naive, central memory and Treg TCRB repertoires that were more similar.

What was sequenced were expressed TCRB transcripts, since all of the isolated RNA had been reverse transcribed. The table came from immunoSEQ multiplex PCR; TCRdb's copy has only in-frame clones and leaves some out. The sample contains about 180,000 clones, 10% to 15% of which appear only once. This TCR derives from a woman younger than 35 in good health. Material for sequencing was central memory CD4+ T cells from blood. The chain has TRBV18 and TRBJ1-3; D gene uncertain. The CDR3 here is CASSPLQAEGNTIYF. CDR3 sequence (DNA): TGTGCCAGCTCACCACTCCAGGCCGAAGGAAACACCATATATTTT. Complete variable domain (other parts from reference TRBV18 and TRBJ1-3): NAGVMQNPRHLVRRRGQEARLRCSPMKGHSHVYWYRQLPEEGLKFMVYLQKENIIDESGMPKERFSAEFPKEGPSILRIQQVVRGDSAAYFCASSPLQAEGNTIYFGEGSWLTVV.